The 4 T cell receptor beta chains below were found in one sample sequenced in a study of PD-L1 blockade in urothelial cancer. Time point of the sample: peripheral blood 6 weeks after treatment start. The protocol was immunoSEQ multiplex PCR, while the TCRdb copy is restricted to in-frame clones and leaves out a portion. The data contain about 44,000 clones, about 89% of them singletons. This specimen was PBMCs, taken around atezolizumab (anti-PD-L1) treatment. Receptor source: a man aged 70-80 years with urothelial cancer.

The chain is built from TRBV25-1 and TRBJ2-5; D perhaps matches TRBD2 (5 bases). The germline V gene encodes CDR1 MGHDK and CDR2 SYGVNS. This CDR3 contains 14 residues. V was shortened by 2 bases and J by 5 bases, with 12 bases between the two germline ends. CDR3 coding DNA: TGTGCCAGCAGTGAACCACTAGGATGGGAGACCCAGTACTTC. Its protein product is CASSEPLGWETQYF.

This chain uses TRBV10-3 with TRBJ1-5; D ambiguous. Germline CDR1 is ENHRY and CDR2 is SYGVKD. This CDR3 spans 13 amino acids. V was pared by 7 bases and J by 6 bases, with 13 bases between. The CDR3: CAITPGEGQPQHF. CDR3 in DNA: TGTGCCATCACCCCGGGAGAGGGTCAGCCCCAGCATTTT.

This sequence joins TRBV6-5 and TRBJ2-5; a possible D gene is TRBD2 (6 bases). The CDR3 sequence is 15 residues long. The V end was cut by 6 bases, the J end by 2 bases, with 16 bases between. Germline values: CDR1 MNHEY, CDR2 SVGAGI. The CDR3 bases are TGTGCCAGCAGAAACCCAGTAAGCGGGCAAGAGACCCAGTACTTC. Translating it yields CASRNPVSGQETQYF.

This chain joins TRBV30 and TRBJ2-5; TRBD2 is a possible D gene (6 bases). V lost 4 bases and J 5 bases, leaving 23 bases between the germline ends. CDR1 and CDR2 (germline): GTSNPN, SVGIG (reference sequence). The CDR3 is made up of 16 amino acids. The CDR3 bases are TGTGCCTGGACCCCCCTCCGAGGAGGGCCGAAGGAGACCCAGTACTTC. This gives the protein CAWTPLRGGPKETQYF.